The rows below give T cell receptor beta chains drawn from one sample of a study of patients and donors after allogeneic stem cell transplantation. TCRdb reprocessed the RT-PCR reads via MiXCR and lists one record per CDR3 protein. The profile shows roughly 940,000 distinct CDR3 sequences, under 20% of them singletons. The material sequenced was blood, either unsorted or a sorted T cell fraction (not recorded which). These receptor sequences come from a human donor who was either an allogeneic HSCT recipient or a stem cell or donor lymphocyte infusion donor (not recorded which). It is not recorded whose cells these are; they may come from a transplant donor. Both conserved end residues are trimmed from each CDR3. Fields, in order: V gene, J gene, CDR3 protein.

>TRBV29-1|TRBJ2-1
SVEGSGTGDNEQF
>TRBV20-1|TRBJ1-6
SALQPNSPLH
>TRBV6-2/TRBV6-3|TRBJ1-2
ASMDRAFHGYT
>TRBV10-2|TRBJ1-5
ASRLSGSNQPQH
>TRBV7-6|TRBJ1-6
ASSLRTGDNSPLH
>TRBV7-2|TRBJ1-1
ASSSPRRGAEAF
>TRBV7-9|TRBJ1-3
ASSVPRGPGNTIY
>TRBV2|TRBJ2-3
ASSHRLAADTQY
>TRBV6-2/TRBV6-3|TRBJ2-3
ASVGTASTDTQY
>TRBV7-9|TRBJ1-1
ASSLKSPNTEAF
>TRBV24-1|TRBJ1-5
ATGDRVSGNQPQH
>TRBV27|TRBJ2-3
ASSSGGLSDTQY
>TRBV9|TRBJ2-3
ASSAAGQSTDTQY
>TRBV6-2/TRBV6-3|TRBJ1-2
ASTRDSLGYT
>TRBV12-3/TRBV12-4|TRBJ1-1
ASTPHNQNTEAF
>TRBV5-6|TRBJ2-1
ASSRFSTYNEQF
>TRBV7-8|TRBJ2-3
ASSFNFPPLGDTQY
>TRBV7-8|TRBJ2-5
ASSLETAEGETQY
>TRBV2|TRBJ1-2
ASTSDRGLDNGYT
>TRBV19|TRBJ1-1
ASSNPTVMNTEAF
>TRBV10-3|TRBJ1-2
AISEGTRGGYT
>TRBV7-7|TRBJ1-2
ASSPRQRGSSGYS
>TRBV3-1|TRBJ2-2
ASSQTSGSTGELF
>TRBV12-3/TRBV12-4|TRBJ2-5
TSSFLETQY
>TRBV5-1|TRBJ2-1
ASSSGTSGRHEQF
>TRBV9|TRBJ1-2
ASSGYRESGGYT
>TRBV2|TRBJ2-2
ASRNGLSGRTGELF
>TRBV20-1|TRBJ2-1
SATGGPYNEQF
>TRBV12-3/TRBV12-4|TRBJ2-5
ASSWSSGRSATQY
>TRBV5-6|TRBJ1-3
ASSSGLINTIY